A selection of T cell receptor beta chains follows, all from one sample in a study of blood T cell repertoires in COVID-19. Here immunoSEQ multiplex PCR was the method, and the copy in TCRdb shows in-frame clones only, minus some. The sample carries roughly 35,000 clones, about 80% recorded once. The sequenced material came from peripheral blood. These receptors were taken from an elderly man with acute or convalescent COVID-19. Each CDR3 is given with its conserved first and last residue. Fields, in order: D gene, V gene, J gene, clone size, CDR3 protein, CDR3 DNA. A D gene is named only where the DNA matches it firmly. Some rows mark clone size as missing; the rest say once, few, many or name a class of expanded clone.

>NA|TRBV5-1|TRBJ2-2|NA
CASSPEGASGELFF
TGCGCCAGCAGCCCGGAAGGGGCGAGCGGGGAGCTGTTTTTT
>TRBD1|TRBV2|TRBJ1-1|once
CASSEVGQANTEAFF
TGTGCCAGCAGTGAAGTGGGACAGGCCAACACTGAAGCTTTCTTT
>TRBD1|TRBV12-5|TRBJ2-1|NA
CASGLVGTGYNEQFF
TGTGCTAGTGGTTTGGTGGGGACAGGATACAATGAGCAGTTCTTC
>NA|TRBV29-1|TRBJ1-2|NA
CSVPGHNYGYTF
TGCAGCGTTCCGGGACACAACTATGGCTACACCTTC
>TRBD2|TRBV11-2|TRBJ2-5|NA
CASSSTSGSFLETQYF
TGTGCCAGCAGTTCCACTAGCGGGAGTTTTCTGGAGACCCAGTACTTC
>TRBD1|TRBV19|TRBJ1-2|NA
CASSARQGAYYGYTF
TGTGCCAGTAGTGCTCGACAGGGGGCCTACTATGGCTACACCTTC
>TRBD2|TRBV4-3|TRBJ2-3|NA
CASSQASGSGSGDTQYF
TGCGCCAGCAGCCAAGCCTCCGGTAGCGGGAGTGGAGATACGCAGTATTTT
>TRBD1|TRBV9|TRBJ2-7|NA
CASSSRGTGFHEQYF
TGTGCCAGCAGCTCGAGGGGGACAGGGTTCCACGAGCAGTACTTC
>NA|TRBV27|TRBJ2-2|few
CASSLGPGVNTGELFF
TGTGCCAGCAGTTTAGGTCCAGGCGTGAACACCGGGGAGCTGTTTTTT
>NA|TRBV20-1|TRBJ2-5|NA
CSASWEETQYF
TGCAGTGCTAGTTGGGAGGAGACCCAGTACTTC
>NA|TRBV7-8|TRBJ2-7|NA
CASSWGLDEQYF
TGTGCCAGCAGCTGGGGGCTAGACGAGCAGTACTTC
>NA|TRBV19|TRBJ2-1|NA
CASSIGGSGYNEQFF
TGTGCCAGTAGTATTGGTGGGAGTGGGTACAATGAGCAGTTCTTC
>TRBD1|TRBV11-2|TRBJ2-7|NA
CASSGDRTYEQYF
TGTGCCAGCAGCGGGGACAGGACCTACGAGCAGTACTTC
>NA|TRBV2|TRBJ2-3|NA
CASSENREWRSTDTQYF
TGTGCCAGCAGTGAAAACCGTGAGTGGAGGAGCACAGATACGCAGTATTTT
>NA|TRBV12-5|TRBJ2-1|few
CASVSAGGLAPVNEQFF
TGTGCTAGTGTGTCAGCGGGCGGGTTGGCTCCTGTCAATGAGCAGTTCTTC
>NA|TRBV9|TRBJ2-7|NA
CASSVAATPSYEQYF
TGTGCCAGCAGCGTAGCCGCTACCCCTTCGTACGAGCAGTACTTC
>TRBD2|TRBV7-9|TRBJ2-2|NA
CASRKSGSGSTGELFF
TGTGCCAGCAGGAAGAGCGGGAGTGGGTCCACCGGGGAGCTGTTTTTT
>TRBD2|TRBV4-1|TRBJ2-1|few
CASSQVRPRLATPTNEQFF
TGCGCCAGCAGCCAAGTGCGGCCACGACTAGCTACGCCGACCAATGAGCAGTTCTTC
>TRBD2|TRBV20-1|TRBJ2-3|few
CSASPLGASGTSTDTQYF
TGCAGTGCTAGTCCTTTAGGGGCTAGCGGCACTAGCACAGATACGCAGTATTTT
>TRBD2|TRBV7-6|TRBJ2-7|NA
CASSSRLAGRNYEQYF
TGTGCCAGCAGCTCCCGACTAGCGGGGCGAAACTACGAGCAGTACTTC
>TRBD1|TRBV7-2|TRBJ2-7|NA
CASSLTLQGANEQYF
TGTGCCAGCAGCTTAACCTTGCAGGGGGCGAACGAGCAGTACTTC
>TRBD1|TRBV19|TRBJ1-2|once
CATHRGTVNYGYTF
TGTGCCACACACAGGGGAACGGTAAACTATGGCTACACCTTC
>TRBD1|TRBV10-3|TRBJ1-5|NA
CAISAAPGQGNQPQHF
TGTGCCATCAGTGCCGCTCCGGGACAGGGGAATCAGCCCCAGCATTTT
>TRBD1|TRBV6-2/TRBV6-3|TRBJ2-7|NA
CASSYSIGTAYEQYF
TGTGCCAGCAGTTACTCGATTGGGACAGCCTACGAGCAGTACTTC
>NA|TRBV2|TRBJ2-5|NA
CASNFGGQETQYF
TGTGCCAGCAATTTCGGCGGCCAAGAGACCCAGTACTTC
>NA|TRBV30|TRBJ1-4|NA
CAWSVWGTGTNEKLFF
TGTGCCTGGAGTGTATGGGGCACAGGAACTAATGAAAAACTGTTTTTT
>TRBD1|TRBV5-5|TRBJ1-6|NA
CASSFPGQGPVPLHF
TGTGCCAGCAGTTTTCCGGGACAGGGCCCGGTGCCCCTCCACTTT
>TRBD2|TRBV9|TRBJ2-5|NA
CASAGGQETQYF
TGTGCCAGCGCGGGGGGTCAAGAGACCCAGTACTTC
>NA|TRBV6-2/TRBV6-3|TRBJ2-2|NA
CASSYLRNTGELFF
TGTGCCAGCAGTTACCTCCGTAACACCGGGGAGCTGTTTTTT
>TRBD1|TRBV10-3|TRBJ1-5|NA
CAISETTGGDQPQHF
TGTGCCATCAGTGAAACTACAGGGGGTGATCAGCCCCAGCATTTT
>NA|TRBV7-3|TRBJ1-2|NA
CASSLVSGSPYGYTF
TGTGCCAGCAGCTTAGTATCGGGGAGTCCTTATGGCTACACCTTC
>TRBD2|TRBV10-2|TRBJ2-3|NA
CASSGLAPAGGKTDTQYF
TGCGCCAGCAGTGGACTAGCCCCAGCCGGGGGAAAAACAGATACGCAGTATTTT
>TRBD1|TRBV2|TRBJ1-2|once
CASSGDGQGRNGYTF
TGTGCCAGCAGTGGAGATGGACAGGGGCGGAATGGCTACACCTTC
>TRBD1|TRBV7-9|TRBJ2-7|NA
CASSLGQGDEQYF
TGTGCCAGCAGCCTGGGACAGGGGGACGAGCAGTACTTC
>NA|TRBV7-8|TRBJ2-6|NA
CASSNYRVPGANVLTF
TGTGCCAGCAGCAACTACAGGGTTCCTGGGGCCAACGTCCTGACTTTC
>TRBD1|TRBV7-9|TRBJ1-6|few
CASSPGQARNSPLHF
TGTGCCAGCAGCCCGGGACAGGCTCGGAATTCACCCCTCCACTTT